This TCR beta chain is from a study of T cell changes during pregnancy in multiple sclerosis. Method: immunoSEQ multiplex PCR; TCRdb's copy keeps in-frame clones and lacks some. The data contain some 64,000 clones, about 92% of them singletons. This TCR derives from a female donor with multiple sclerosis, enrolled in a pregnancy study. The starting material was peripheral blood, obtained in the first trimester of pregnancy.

The CDR3 reads CASSPFYEQYF. The CDR3, as DNA: TGTGCCAGCAGTCCGTTCTACGAGCAGTACTTC. The J gene is TRBJ2-7, the V gene TRBV28, with D unclear. Germline-derived CDR1 and CDR2 are MDHEN and SYDVKM. The CDR3 spans 11 residues. With 5 bases removed from V and 3 bases from J, the gap between germline ends came to 5 bases.